This T cell receptor (beta chain) was identified in a study of regulatory T cells in long-lasting Graves disease. At the level of the study: Graves' cases, newly diagnosed, had used antithyroid drugs under 3 months. Study results and limitations: Favoring TRBV28, TRBJ1-2 and TRBJ2-5 was a feature seen in persistent disease.

Arm-PCR of CDR3 regions and iRepertoire HTBI primers were used to build TCR beta libraries. TCRdb analysed the multiplex PCR reads with MiXCR anew, one entry per CDR3 protein. Altogether about 460,000 distinct CDR3 sequences are present, approximately 15% being singletons, with the ten largest covering approximately 17%. The sample holds many counts of this clonotype. What it binds is unknown. As for time point: newly diagnosed GD, antithyroid drugs for less than 3 months. Preparation of the TCR library used RNA extracted from PBMCs. The CDR3 consists of 15 residues. The trim removed 5 bases at V and 7 bases at J, leaving 7 bases unmatched. CDR1 SEHNR and CDR2 FQNEAQ come from the germline V gene (reference sequence). The sample was also reused in another study, on T cells in Graves' hyperthyroidism and ophthalmopathy. That paper notes: On the basis of clinical symptoms, serum thyroxine and TRAb, thyroid ultrasound and orbital computed tomography, diagnoses were made. The HTBI set primed first-round TCR CDR3 RT-PCR.

Sequencing used peripheral blood mononuclear cells (PBMCs), obtained at new diagnosis, from a patient treated with antithyroid drugs. This clonotype originated in a woman between 50 and 59 years old with Graves disease. The chain employs TRBV7-9 and TRBJ2-1; 11 bases line up with TRBD2. The DNA for the CDR3 is TGTGCCAGCAGCGGCCGCGCTAGCGGGAGGAATGAGCAGTTCTTC. This gives the protein CASSGRASGRNEQFF.